This T cell receptor beta chain emerged from a study of radiotherapy plus CTLA-4 blockade in lung cancer. Turning to the study itself: Across the patients, objective responses occurred in approximately 19%, and disease control in roughly 31%.

Method: immunoSEQ multiplex PCR; TCRdb's copy keeps in-frame clones and lacks some. The repertoire holds 30,000 to 35,000 clones, with roughly 77% as singletons. Per the germline V gene, CDR1 is SGHRS and CDR2 is YFSETQ. The J segment lost 11 bases and the V segment lost 0 bases, leaving 11 bases of the junction unmatched. The CDR3 is 16 amino acids. Findings and caveats of the study: Among blood TCR repertoires after radiotherapy plus ipilimumab, tumor-derived clones expanded. Early blood T cell clone dynamics, with interferon-beta, were reported to best predict response.

Patients in the study, people with chemo-refractory metastatic non-small-cell lung cancer, received focal radiation plus ipilimumab CTLA-4 blockade. Regarding this clone: Its antigen is not known.

The specimen comprised peripheral blood, sampled from a patient treated with radiotherapy plus ipilimumab. The sequence came from a human donor with non-small cell lung cancer that progressed on radiotherapy plus ipilimumab. The rearrangement joins TRBV5-1 to TRBJ2-5; 12 bases map to TRBD2. CDR3 amino acids: CASSLEPSGGAWEQYF. CDR3 DNA: TGCGCCAGCAGCTTGGAACCTAGCGGGGGGGCCTGGGAGCAGTACTTC.